This T cell receptor (beta chain) was identified during a study of shared T cell receptors in the human thymus. The sample holds a few counts of this clone. Profiled with immunoSEQ multiplex PCR; TCRdb holds only in-frame clones, not every one. Of about 380,000 clones listed, roughly 94% are singletons. Sequencing was done on a sample of thymocytes. The TCR was taken from a human donor.

CDR3 residues: CASSFHKGGVNTF. The CDR3 coding sequence is TGTGCCAGCAGTTTTCACAAGGGGGGAGTTAACACCTTC. This chain joins TRBV28 and TRBJ1-2; D may be TRBD1 (6 bases). The V gene lost 3 bases and the J gene lost 12 bases, with 17 bases spanning the gap. CDR3 length: 13 residues. Germline-derived CDR1 and CDR2 are MDHEN and SYDVKM.